This passage covers 10 T cell receptor beta chains from one sample sequenced in a study of blood T cell repertoires in COVID-19. Sequencing used immunoSEQ multiplex PCR; TCRdb keeps in-frame clones, though not all of them. Here the sample spans 200,000 to 250,000 clones, around 83% being singletons. Sequenced material: peripheral blood. All receptors derive from a woman in her forties or fifties with COVID-19, enrolled during active disease.

This chain joins TRBV18 and TRBJ1-4; 10 bases map to TRBD1. The V segment lost 0 bases and the J segment 10 bases; nucleotides outside the gene matches: 2. This CDR3 is built from 14 residues. The V gene's germline CDR1 is KGHSH and CDR2 LQKENI. Here the CDR3 reads CASSPPWTGGKLFF. The CDR3 DNA sequence: TGTGCCAGCTCACCACCGTGGACAGGGGGAAAACTGTTTTTT.

CDR3 residues: CASSARGAGGYTF. CDR3 nucleotide sequence: TGTGCCAGCAGCGCCAGGGGGGCGGGTGGCTACACCTTC. The chain links TRBV14 to TRBJ1-2; TRBD1 agrees at 7 bases. Germline V gives CDR1 SGHDN, CDR2 FVKESK. The trim removed 5 bases at V and 7 bases at J, leaving 7 bases unmatched. The CDR3 contains 13 residues.

The CDR3 reads CSASPQVTYEQYF. The CDR3, as DNA: TGCAGTGCTAGTCCTCAGGTCACCTACGAGCAGTACTTC. V is TRBV20-1 and J is TRBJ2-7; D uncertain. Trimming stripped 3 bases from V and 2 bases from J, with 11 bases between. Germline V lookup: CDR1 DFQATT, CDR2 SNEGSKA (reference sequence). The CDR3 contains 13 residues.

The V and J genes are TRBV27 and TRBJ1-2, with D possibly TRBD1 on 6 matching bases. This CDR3 has 13 residues. Germline V lookup: CDR1 MNHEY, CDR2 SMNVEV (reference sequence). Trimming removed 4 bases at V and 6 bases at J, with 12 bases between. In nucleotides, the CDR3 is TGTGCCAGCAGTTCCACGGACAGCCATGGCTACACCTTC. Protein sequence: CASSSTDSHGYTF.

The chain carries TRBV27 and TRBJ2-5; TRBD1 agrees at 8 bases. CDR1 and CDR2 from the germline V gene are MNHEY and SMNVEV (reference sequence). The length of the CDR3 is 15 residues. The J segment lost 1 base and the V segment lost 0 bases, leaving 1 base of the junction unmatched. In DNA, the CDR3 is TGTGCCAGCAGTTTATCGGGGACAGGCCAAGAGACCCAGTACTTC. It encodes CASSLSGTGQETQYF.

The V gene is TRBV4-1, the J gene TRBJ1-1, with TRBD1 matching over 7 bases. Per the germline V gene, CDR1 is MGHRA and CDR2 is YSYEKL. Trimming at V came to 3 bases and at J to 1 base, leaving 2 bases not matched to a gene. CDR3 length: 14 residues. CDR3 sequence: CASSQSGGNTEAFF. The CDR3 region has the DNA TGCGCCAGCAGCCAGTCAGGGGGGAACACTGAAGCTTTCTTT.

This clone has a handful of counts. J is TRBJ2-7 and V is TRBV3-1 (or the pseudogene TRBV3-2); D ambiguous. This CDR3 spans 11 amino acids. Per the germline V gene, CDR1 is LGHDT and CDR2 is YNNKEL (reference sequence). The CDR3: CGPTAGDEQYF. For the CDR3, the DNA is TGTGGTCCCACAGCCGGCGACGAGCAGTACTTC.

The V gene is TRBV27, the J gene TRBJ1-1; D remains ambiguous. Trimming removed 3 bases from V and 2 bases from J, with 7 bases in between. Germline assignment: CDR1 MNHEY and CDR2 SMNVEV (reference sequence). The CDR3 extends over 13 amino acids. As DNA, the CDR3 is TGTGCCAGCAGTTTTCAGGTTAACACTGAAGCTTTCTTT. Translated, it gives CASSFQVNTEAFF.

J is TRBJ1-2 and V is TRBV10-1; no clear D gene. V gave up 4 bases and J gave up 1 base, with 7 bases separating them. The CDR3 runs 13 residues. Germline V lookup: CDR1 WNHNN, CDR2 SYGVQD (reference sequence). For the CDR3, the DNA is TGCGCCAGCAGTGTCAGTCGTAACTATGGCTACACCTTC. Residues: CASSVSRNYGYTF.

The chain has TRBV27 and TRBJ2-2; TRBD2 might be the D (6 bases). Germline CDR1 reads MNHEY; CDR2 reads SMNVEV (reference sequence). This CDR3 is built from 14 residues. The germline V and J ends were trimmed by 3 bases and 5 bases, with 10 bases remaining between them. The CDR3 DNA reads TGTGCCAGCAGTTTCGGGGGATGGACCGGGGAGCTGTTTTTT. The encoded protein is CASSFGGWTGELFF.